What follows are 17 T cell receptor beta chains derived from one specimen sequenced in a study of human T cells and chemical hapten exposure. TCRdb used MiXCR to reprocess the RACE reads, holding one entry per CDR3 protein. The repertoire consists of 380,000 or so distinct CDR3 sequences, with 5.5% occurring once and the leading ten covering about 8.7%. The time point: pre-sensitization, week 0. Treatment indicated: therapeutic diphenylcyclopropenone sensitization with weekly scalp DPC. The specimen comprised whole blood, sampled in connection with sensitization to the hapten diphenylcyclopropenone (DPC). The receptors were gathered from a woman younger than 35 with alopecia areata. Some clones in this sample may be carry-over from other donors' samples.

This clonotype was counted at least ten times. The chain links TRBV7-9 to TRBJ1-3; D is uncertain. Germline CDR1 is SEHNR and CDR2 is FQNEAQ (reference sequence). This CDR3 contains 13 residues. V dropped 1 base and J dropped 0 bases, with 1 base sitting between them. The CDR3 region is CASSLDSGNTIYF. The DNA of the CDR3 is TGTGCCAGCAGCTTAGACTCTGGAAACACCATATATTTT.

This chain joins TRBV7-8 and TRBJ2-5; 9 bases agree with TRBD2. This CDR3 has 16 amino acids. Germline loops: CDR1 SGHVS, CDR2 FQNEAQ. J was trimmed by 4 bases and V by 2 bases; bases with no gene match: 8. The CDR3 DNA reads TGTGCCAGCAGCTTATATGGCGGGGGGGCCTCAGAGACCCAGTACTTC. This gives the protein CASSLYGGGASETQYF.

This clonotype was picked up many times. DNA for the CDR3: TGTGCCAGCAGCACCGGGACAGGGGGAGCAGCTTTCTTT. Protein product: CASSTGTGGAAFF. The chain combines TRBV7-9 with TRBJ1-1, with TRBD1 matching over 11 bases. The CDR3 runs to 13 residues. V shed 5 bases, J shed 10 bases, and the junction held 6 bases outside the gene matches. Germline CDR1 and CDR2: SEHNR and FQNEAQ (reference sequence).

This clonotype was found a few times. The chain recombines TRBV4-3 with TRBJ2-7; D perhaps matches TRBD2 (7 bases). Per the germline V gene, CDR1 is LGHNA and CDR2 is YSLEER. Between the trimmed V and J ends, which lost 1 base and 4 bases, there was a span of 14 bases. The CDR3 length is 15 residues. The CDR3 sequence is CASSQVAGARYEQYF. CDR3 in DNA: TGCGCCAGCAGCCAAGTGGCGGGGGCAAGGTACGAGCAGTACTTC.

The chain combines TRBV20-1 with TRBJ2-3; perhaps TRBD2 as D (6 bases). This CDR3 is built from 18 residues. Deletions cut 3 bases from V and 0 bases from J, with 22 bases between. Germline CDR1 reads DFQATT; CDR2 reads SNEGSKA (reference sequence). CDR3 DNA: TGCAGTGCTAGGACGTTTGCGCGGGACTCGGGCAGCACAGATACGCAGTATTTT. It encodes CSARTFARDSGSTDTQYF.

The chain employs TRBV12-3 or TRBV12-4 and TRBJ2-5; 9 nucleotides align to TRBD2. V lost 1 base to trimming and J lost 1 base; unmatched junction nucleotides: 4. The CDR3 extends over 16 amino acids. The CDR3 DNA reads TGTGCCAGCAGTTTAGACCCAGCGGGGGGCCAAGAGACCCAGTACTTC. Amino acids: CASSLDPAGGQETQYF.

This clonotype was found many times. The genes are TRBV6-6 and TRBJ2-1, with 9 bases fitting TRBD2. The V gene end was trimmed by 8 bases and the J gene end by 7 bases; junction bases not matched to a gene: 9. CDR1 and CDR2 (germline): MNHNY, SVGAGI (reference sequence). The CDR3 consists of 14 residues. This CDR3 is CASRGGSGGNEQFF. CDR3 bases: TGTGCCAGCCGCGGTGGTAGCGGGGGTAATGAGCAGTTCTTC.

This clonotype has ten or more counts. This chain uses TRBV6-5 with TRBJ2-3; D is uncertain. Germline V lookup: CDR1 MNHEY, CDR2 SVGAGI. V lost 8 bases and J 6 bases, leaving 9 bases between the germline ends. The CDR3 extends over 11 amino acids. The CDR3 DNA follows: TGTGCCAGCTTGGTGGGGGATACGCAGTATTTT. Translated, it gives CASLVGDTQYF.

This clonotype has more than one count but fewer than ten. This sequence joins TRBV12-3 or TRBV12-4 and TRBJ1-2, with D possibly matching TRBD1 (6 bases). This CDR3 has 14 residues. V was trimmed by 7 bases and J by 5 bases, leaving 17 bases between them. CDR3 bases: TGTGCCAGCACCCTAAGTAGGGGGAAGTATGGCTACACCTTC. Its protein is CASTLSRGKYGYTF.

At least ten counts were recorded for this clonotype. The chain employs TRBV7-2 and TRBJ2-1, with D uncertain. V was shortened by 1 base and J by 7 bases, with 8 bases between the two germline ends. Germline V gene sequence: CDR1 SGHTA, CDR2 FQGNSA. This CDR3 spans 13 amino acids. The CDR3 reads CASSLGAWNEQFF. The CDR3 coding sequence is TGTGCCAGCAGCTTAGGAGCATGGAATGAGCAGTTCTTC.

This clonotype came up many times. The chain links TRBV7-6 to TRBJ2-1; D is tentatively TRBD1 or TRBD2 (5 bases each). The CDR3 extends over 18 amino acids. Trimming removed 2 bases from V and 3 bases from J, with 20 bases in between. CDR1 is SGHVS, CDR2 FNYEAQ, per germline. CDR3 protein: CASSLNWGTHSFYNEQFF. Written as DNA, the CDR3 is TGTGCCAGCAGCTTAAATTGGGGGACCCACTCTTTCTACAATGAGCAGTTCTTC. Full variable domain (rest looked up from reference TRBV7-6 and TRBJ2-1): GAGVSQSPRYKVTKRGQDVALRCDPISGHVSLYWYRQALGQGPEFLTYFNYEAQQDKSGLPNDRFSAERPEGSISTLTIQRTEQRDSAMYRCASSLNWGTHSFYNEQFFGPGTRLTVL.

This clonotype has only a few counts. The rearrangement links TRBV21-1 to TRBJ2-2. TRBV21-1 is labeled a pseudogene. This CDR3 is 12 amino acids long. The chain's CDR3 is CASSNATGELFF. In DNA, the CDR3 is TGTGCCAGCAGCAACGCGACCGGGGAGCTGTTTTTT.

Ten or more counts support this clonotype. The CDR3 DNA sequence: TGTGCCAGCAGCCTAACGGACGGCACTGAAGCTTTCTTT. Amino acids: CASSLTDGTEAFF. The chain carries TRBV7-9 and TRBJ1-1; no clear D gene. Between the trimmed V and J ends, which lost 5 bases and 4 bases, there was a span of 11 bases. The CDR3 runs 13 residues. Germline assignment: CDR1 SEHNR and CDR2 FQNEAQ (reference sequence).

This clonotype was detected a few times. The rearrangement joins TRBV12-5 to TRBJ1-5; D not resolved. V was clipped by 4 bases and J by 8 bases, with 21 bases between them. The CDR3 length is 16 residues. Germline V gene data show CDR1 as LGHNT and CDR2 as FRNRAP. Written as DNA, the CDR3 is TGTGCTAGTGGTTCCTTACGCCTGGCCTGTGAGGAGCCCCAGCATTTT. It codes for CASGSLRLACEEPQHF.

V and J are TRBV5-1 and TRBJ1-6, with TRBD1 identical over 9 bases. Germline CDR1 reads SGHRS; CDR2 reads YFSETQ. CDR3 length equals 18 residues. V shed 0 bases, J shed 3 bases, and the junction held 7 bases outside the gene matches. CDR3 sequence reads: CASSLEPQGAGYNSPLHF. In nucleotides, the CDR3 is TGCGCCAGCAGCTTGGAACCACAGGGGGCAGGCTATAATTCACCCCTCCACTTT.

This clonotype was observed a few times. The chain uses TRBV6-5 and TRBJ1-6; TRBD1 might be the D (5 bases). Germline CDR1 reads MNHEY; CDR2 reads SVGAGI. V gave up 1 base and J gave up 6 bases, with 16 bases separating them. This CDR3 has 17 amino acids. The CDR3 is CASSYLNVGAGNSPLHF. The CDR3 DNA is TGTGCCAGCAGTTACTTGAACGTAGGGGCTGGTAATTCACCCCTCCACTTT.

This clonotype was detected many times. This chain uses TRBV4-3 with TRBJ1-1; TRBD1 might be the D (6 bases). V gave up 0 bases and J gave up 5 bases, with 10 bases separating them. The CDR3 length is 14 residues. Per the germline V gene, CDR1 is LGHNA and CDR2 is YSLEER. CDR3 amino acids: CASSQEWGRTEAFF. Written as DNA, the CDR3 is TGCGCCAGCAGCCAAGAATGGGGGCGTACTGAAGCTTTCTTT.